This TCR beta chain was recorded in a study of cytomegalovirus exposure and HLA in healthy donors. Only one count was recorded for this clone. PCR involved 60 Vbeta and 13 Jbeta primers. Clones were read by immunoSEQ multiplex PCR, and TCRdb kept only the in-frame ones, dropping some. Of 80,000 to 100,000 clones listed, roughly 86% were seen once; the top ten hold about 9.4%. The V end was cut by 2 bases, the J end by 2 bases, with 16 bases between. The V gene's germline CDR1 is SGHDN and CDR2 FVKESK. There are 16 residues in the CDR3. The rearrangement joins TRBV14 to TRBJ2-7; no firm D call. This receptor was identified in a human donor in good health. The sequencing input was PBMCs. The CDR3 sequence: CASSQNEHGEAYEQYF. The DNA for the CDR3 is TGTGCCAGCAGCCAAAATGAACACGGCGAGGCCTACGAGCAGTACTTC.